This TCR beta chain was sequenced during a study of OX40 agonist ivuxolimab in advanced cancers. Germline CDR1 reads MNHNS; CDR2 reads SASEGT. V dropped 6 bases and J dropped 2; count of bases not matched to a gene: 6. This CDR3 has 15 amino acids. The method was immunoSEQ multiplex PCR; TCRdb's version includes in-frame clones alone and lacks a portion of them. The table includes tens of thousands of clones, roughly 90% detected once. The sequencing used CD4+ or CD8+ T cells sorted from blood, collected in a trial of the OX40 agonist ivuxolimab. This receptor was taken from an adult with an advanced solid tumor such as melanoma, head and neck, liver or kidney cancer. The V gene is TRBV6-1, the J gene TRBJ2-1; 8 positions agree with TRBD1. Here the CDR3 DNA reads TGTGCCAGCAGACCGACAGGGGTCCCCTACAATGAGCAGTTCTTC. Translation gives CASRPTGVPYNEQFF.